This T cell receptor beta chain was retrieved from a study of blood T cells in healthy people across ages. Regarding the study as a whole: Since the PBMCs were unsorted, naive and antigen-experienced cells could not be conclusively compared.

PCR was performed a second time for about 6 to 12 cycles using a sample-barcoded 5' primer and a J-beta primer mix. Each of the cDNA molecules was tagged by a template-switch adaptor with 12 random nucleotides. A single record per CDR3 protein comes from TCRdb applying MiXCR to the 5' RACE reads. Among fewer than 1,000,000 distinct CDR3 sequences, 46% were seen once, and the ten largest hold around 18%. Researchers isolated at least 6 million PBMCs per sample. The amount of total RNA extracted per sample was at least 5 micrograms. The CDR3 contains 14 residues. In germline, CDR1 is SNHLY, CDR2 FYNNEI. Germline trimming cut 4 bases from V and 4 bases from J; bases unmatched to any gene: 5. This clonotype was recorded many times. Its matching antigen is unknown.

The V call is TRBV2, the J call TRBJ2-5; 8 positions agree with TRBD1. The receptor comes from a man older than 75 in good health. The specimen was blood. The CDR3 protein is CASSAGRGLETQYF. CDR3 nucleotides: TGTGCCAGCAGTGCTGGCAGGGGGCTAGAGACCCAGTACTTC.